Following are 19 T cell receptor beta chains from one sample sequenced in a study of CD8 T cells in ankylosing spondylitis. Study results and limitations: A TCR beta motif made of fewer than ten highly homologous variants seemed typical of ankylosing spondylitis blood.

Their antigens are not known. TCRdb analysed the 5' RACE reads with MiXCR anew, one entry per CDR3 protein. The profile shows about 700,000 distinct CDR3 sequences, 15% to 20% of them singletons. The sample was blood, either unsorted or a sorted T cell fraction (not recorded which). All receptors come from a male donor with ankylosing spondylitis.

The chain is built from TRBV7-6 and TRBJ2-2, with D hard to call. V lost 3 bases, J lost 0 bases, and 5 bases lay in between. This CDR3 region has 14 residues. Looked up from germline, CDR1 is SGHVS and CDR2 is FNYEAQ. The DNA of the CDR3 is TGTGCCAGCAGCTTCTACCCGAACACCGGGGAGCTGTTTTTT. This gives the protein CASSFYPNTGELFF.

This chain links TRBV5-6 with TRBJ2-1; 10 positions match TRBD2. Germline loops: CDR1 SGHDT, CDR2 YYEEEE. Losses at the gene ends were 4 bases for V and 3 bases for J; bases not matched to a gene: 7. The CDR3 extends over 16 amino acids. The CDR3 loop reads CASSLQAGGHYNEQFF. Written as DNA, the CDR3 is TGTGCCAGCAGCCTCCAAGCGGGAGGGCACTACAATGAGCAGTTCTTC.

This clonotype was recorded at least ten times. This CDR3 reads CSVEKDRGETQYF. The CDR3, as DNA: TGCAGCGTTGAGAAAGACAGGGGCGAGACCCAGTACTTC. The gene calls are TRBV29-1 and TRBJ2-5; 8 nucleotides line up with TRBD1. Germline CDR1 SQVTM, CDR2 ANQGSEA. This CDR3 has 13 residues. With 3 bases clipped from V and 5 bases from J, the junction kept 5 bases outside the gene matches.

The CDR3 bases are TGTGCCAGCAGTTTAACGCTCCCGGGGGTAGAGACCCAGTACTTC. It yields the protein CASSLTLPGVETQYF. The V call is TRBV12-3 or TRBV12-4, the J call TRBJ2-5; TRBD2 is a possible D gene (6 bases). Trimming shortened V by 2 bases and J by 4 bases, and 14 bases separated the two germline ends. The CDR3 is 15 residues long.

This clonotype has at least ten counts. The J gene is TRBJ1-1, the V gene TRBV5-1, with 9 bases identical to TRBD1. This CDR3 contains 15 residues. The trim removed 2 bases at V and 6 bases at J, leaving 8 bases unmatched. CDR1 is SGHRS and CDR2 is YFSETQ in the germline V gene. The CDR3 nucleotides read TGCGCCAGCAGCTTCCGGACAGGGGAGACCTCTGAAGCTTTCTTT. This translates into CASSFRTGETSEAFF.

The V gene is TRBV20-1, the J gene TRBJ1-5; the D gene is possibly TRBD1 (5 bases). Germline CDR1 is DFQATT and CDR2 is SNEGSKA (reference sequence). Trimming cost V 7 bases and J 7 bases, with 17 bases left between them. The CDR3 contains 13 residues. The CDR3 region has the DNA TGCAGTGTATCGCAGGGATCTCGGCAGCCCCAGCATTTT. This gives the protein CSVSQGSRQPQHF.

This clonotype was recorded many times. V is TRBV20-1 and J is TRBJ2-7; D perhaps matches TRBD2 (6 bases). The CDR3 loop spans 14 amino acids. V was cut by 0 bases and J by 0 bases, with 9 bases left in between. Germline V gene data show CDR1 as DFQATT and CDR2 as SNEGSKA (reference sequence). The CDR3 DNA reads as TGCAGTGCTAGAGATAGCGGCCACTCCTACGAGCAGTACTTC. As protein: CSARDSGHSYEQYF.

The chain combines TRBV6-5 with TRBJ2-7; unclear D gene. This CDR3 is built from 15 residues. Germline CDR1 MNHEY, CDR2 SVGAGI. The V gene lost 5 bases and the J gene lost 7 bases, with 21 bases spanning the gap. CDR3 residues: CASSVLYGPAGEQYF. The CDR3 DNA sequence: TGTGCCAGCAGTGTGCTATATGGTCCTGCCGGGGAGCAGTACTTC.

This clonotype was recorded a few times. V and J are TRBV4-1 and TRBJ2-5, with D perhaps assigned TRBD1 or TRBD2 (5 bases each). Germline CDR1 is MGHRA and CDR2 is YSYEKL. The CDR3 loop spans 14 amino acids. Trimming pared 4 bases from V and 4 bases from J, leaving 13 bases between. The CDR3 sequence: CASSRGAVGETQYF. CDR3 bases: TGCGCCAGCAGCCGAGGGGCGGTAGGAGAGACCCAGTACTTC.

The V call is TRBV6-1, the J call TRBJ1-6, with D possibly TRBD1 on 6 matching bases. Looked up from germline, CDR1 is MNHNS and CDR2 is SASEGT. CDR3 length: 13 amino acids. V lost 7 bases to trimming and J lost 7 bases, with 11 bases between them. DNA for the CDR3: TGTGCCAGCATCCTTCAGGGGAATTCACCCCTCCACTTT. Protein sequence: CASILQGNSPLHF.

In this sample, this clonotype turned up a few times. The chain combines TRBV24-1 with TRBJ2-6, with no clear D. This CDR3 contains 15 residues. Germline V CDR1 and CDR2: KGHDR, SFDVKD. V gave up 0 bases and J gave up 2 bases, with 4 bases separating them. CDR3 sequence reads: CATSDLEAGANVLTF. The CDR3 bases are TGTGCCACCAGTGATTTGGAGGCTGGGGCCAACGTCCTGACTTTC.

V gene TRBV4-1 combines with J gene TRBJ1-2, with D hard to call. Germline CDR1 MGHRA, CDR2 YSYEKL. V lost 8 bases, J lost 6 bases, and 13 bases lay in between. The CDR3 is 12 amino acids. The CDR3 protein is CASGPGPDGYTF. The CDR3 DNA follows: TGCGCCAGCGGCCCAGGACCTGATGGCTACACCTTC.

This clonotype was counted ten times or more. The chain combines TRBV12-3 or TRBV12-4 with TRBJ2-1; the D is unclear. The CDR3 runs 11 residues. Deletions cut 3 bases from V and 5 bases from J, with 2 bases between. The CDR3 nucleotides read TGTGCCAGCAGTTTCAACAATGAGCAGTTCTTC. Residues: CASSFNNEQFF.

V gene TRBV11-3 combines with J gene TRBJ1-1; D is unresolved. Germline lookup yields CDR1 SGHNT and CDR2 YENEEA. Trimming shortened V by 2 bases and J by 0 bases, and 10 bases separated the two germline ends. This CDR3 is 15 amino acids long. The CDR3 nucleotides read TGTGCCAGCAGCTTAAGGAAGACAATGAACACTGAAGCTTTCTTT. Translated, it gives CASSLRKTMNTEAFF.

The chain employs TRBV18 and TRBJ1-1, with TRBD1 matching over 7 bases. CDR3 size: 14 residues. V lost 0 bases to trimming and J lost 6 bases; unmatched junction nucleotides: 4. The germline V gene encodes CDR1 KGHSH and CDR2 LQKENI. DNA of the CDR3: TGTGCCAGCTCACCACCGTATCAGGGGGCTGAAGCTTTCTTT. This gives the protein CASSPPYQGAEAFF.

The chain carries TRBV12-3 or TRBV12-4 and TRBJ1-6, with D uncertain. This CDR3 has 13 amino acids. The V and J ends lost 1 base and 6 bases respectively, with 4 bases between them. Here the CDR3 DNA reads TGTGCCAGCAGTTTAGGGGTTAATTCACCCCTCCACTTT. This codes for CASSLGVNSPLHF.

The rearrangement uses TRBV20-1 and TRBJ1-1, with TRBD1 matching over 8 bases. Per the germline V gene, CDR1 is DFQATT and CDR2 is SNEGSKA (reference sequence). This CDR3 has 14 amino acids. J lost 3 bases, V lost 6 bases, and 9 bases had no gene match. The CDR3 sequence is CSAAGGAKDTEAFF. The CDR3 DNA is TGCAGTGCGGCAGGGGGCGCGAAGGACACTGAAGCTTTCTTT.

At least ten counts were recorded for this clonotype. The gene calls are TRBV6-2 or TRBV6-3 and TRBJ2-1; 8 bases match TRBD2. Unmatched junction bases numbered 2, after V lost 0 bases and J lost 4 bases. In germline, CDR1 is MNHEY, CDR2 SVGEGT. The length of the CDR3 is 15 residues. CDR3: CASSYSGGRYNEQFF. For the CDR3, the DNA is TGTGCCAGCAGTTACTCTGGCGGGAGGTACAATGAGCAGTTCTTC.

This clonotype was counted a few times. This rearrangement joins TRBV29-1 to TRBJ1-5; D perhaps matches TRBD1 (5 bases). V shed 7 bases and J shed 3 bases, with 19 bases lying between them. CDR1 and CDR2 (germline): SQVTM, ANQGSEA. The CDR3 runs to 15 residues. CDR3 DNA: TGCAGCGCCAGCGGAGTGCAGGGAGACAATCAGCCCCAGCATTTT. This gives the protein CSASGVQGDNQPQHF.